These 9 T cell receptor beta chains came from one sample sequenced in a study of PD-1 blockade in classical Hodgkin lymphoma (TCRdb year 2020). The library was produced with the immunoSEQ multiplex PCR assay. The table comes from immuneACCESS by way of TCRdb, which keeps in-frame sequences with V and J called. Part of the clones is missing from these tables; in studies checked, under half for an unresolved V gene and the rest for unknown reasons. Recorded for this sample are tens of thousands of clones; 85% to 95% of them occurred a single time. The ten top clones hold 3.5% to 5% of the sample. What the time point label conveys for this sample: newly diagnosed, previously untreated cHL patient sample. Material: peripheral blood mononuclear cells (PBMCs). The receptors originated from a human donor with classical Hodgkin lymphoma.

V gene TRBV7-8 combines with J gene TRBJ1-2; D remains ambiguous. The CDR3 covers 16 residues. Germline CDR1 and CDR2: SGHVS and FQNEAQ. The V end lost 2 bases, the J end lost 7 bases, and 20 bases lay between the germline ends. CDR3 coding DNA: TGTGCCAGCAGCTTATCGGGAGGCCAGCGGGCTCCTGGCTACACCTTC. It translates to CASSLSGGQRAPGYTF.

V is TRBV5-8 and J is TRBJ2-6; tentatively, D is TRBD1 (5 bases). Trimming pared 4 bases from V and 4 bases from J, leaving 12 bases between. CDR1 and CDR2 from the germline V gene are SGHTS and YDEGEE. This CDR3 region has 15 residues. This CDR3 is CASSQGNYGANVLTF. CDR3 DNA sequence: TGTGCCAGCAGCCAGGGTAACTACGGGGCCAACGTCCTGACTTTC. The variable domain in full, completed from reference TRBV5-8 and TRBJ2-6, reads EAGVTQSPTHLIKTRGQQATLRCSPISGHTSVYWYQQALGLGLQFLLWYDEGEERNRGNFPPRFSGRQFPNYSSELNVNALELEDSALYLCASSQGNYGANVLTFGAGSRLTVL.

V is TRBV28 and J is TRBJ2-3, with unresolved D. The CDR3 has 15 residues. V lost 6 bases and J 0 bases, leaving 13 bases between the germline ends. Germline V gene lookup returns CDR1 MDHEN and CDR2 SYDVKM. CDR3 sequence (DNA): TGTGCCAGCAGCCATGAGATTCCTAGCACAGATACGCAGTATTTT. It is translated as CASSHEIPSTDTQYF.

The V and J genes are TRBV29-1 and TRBJ1-1, with no clear D. This CDR3 is built from 11 residues. Trimming cost V 7 bases and J 3 bases, with 9 bases left between them. Germline CDR1 SQVTM, CDR2 ANQGSEA. In nucleotides, the CDR3 is TGCAGCGGGGCTTATGACACTGAAGCTTTCTTT. Amino acid sequence: CSGAYDTEAFF. The full variable domain, rest sourced from reference TRBV29-1 and TRBJ1-1, is SAVISQKPSRDICQRGTSLTIQCQVDSQVTMMFWYRQQPGQSLTLIATANQGSEATYESGFVIDKFPISRPNLTFSTLTVSNMSPEDSSIYLCSGAYDTEAFFGQGTRLTVV.

V is TRBV5-4 and J is TRBJ1-2; no clear D. Germline V lookup: CDR1 SGHNT, CDR2 YYREEE (reference sequence). CDR3 size: 12 residues. V was pared by 1 base and J by 4 bases, with 5 bases between. The CDR3 region is CASSLSAYGYTF. CDR3 coding DNA: TGTGCCAGCAGCTTGTCTGCCTATGGCTACACCTTC.

The chain joins TRBV13 to TRBJ2-5; TRBD1 agrees at 8 bases. This CDR3 region has 15 residues. V lost 2 bases to trimming and J lost 3 bases; unmatched junction nucleotides: 5. Germline V CDR1 and CDR2: PRHDT, FYEKMQ (reference sequence). CDR3 nucleotides: TGTGCCAGCAGCTTACGGGACAGGCGAGAAGAGACCCAGTACTTC. As protein: CASSLRDRREETQYF. The full variable domain, rest sourced from reference TRBV13 and TRBJ2-5, is AAGVIQSPRHLIKEKRETATLKCYPIPRHDTVYWYQQGPGQDPQFLISFYEKMQSDKGSIPDRFSAQQFSDYHSELNMSSLELGDSALYFCASSLRDRREETQYFGPGTRLLVL.

The rearrangement links TRBV11-3 to TRBJ2-7; D may be TRBD1 (6 bases). The CDR3 sequence is 14 residues long. Between the trimmed V and J ends, which lost 6 bases and 3 bases, there was a span of 15 bases. CDR1 SGHNT and CDR2 YENEEA come from the germline V gene. The CDR3 is CASRAGQRSYEQYF. In DNA, the CDR3 is TGTGCCAGCAGGGCCGGACAGCGGAGCTACGAGCAGTACTTC.

The rearrangement links TRBV7-2 to TRBJ1-2; 9 bases line up with TRBD1. The germline V gene has CDR1 SGHTA and CDR2 FQGNSA. The CDR3 runs to 14 residues. The V gene end was trimmed by 5 bases and the J gene end by 8 bases; junction bases not matched to a gene: 9. This CDR3 is CASSARQGVRGYTF. The DNA of the CDR3 is TGTGCCAGCAGCGCCAGACAGGGGGTCCGAGGCTACACCTTC.

CDR3 DNA: TGTGCCAGCAGCCTCGACAGCGATCAGCCCCAGCATTTT. Its protein product is CASSLDSDQPQHF. V is TRBV11-2 and J is TRBJ1-5, with D maybe TRBD1 (5 bases). V gave up 5 bases and J gave up 5 bases, with 10 bases separating them. CDR1 and CDR2 (germline): SGHAT, FQNNGV. This CDR3 is built from 13 residues.